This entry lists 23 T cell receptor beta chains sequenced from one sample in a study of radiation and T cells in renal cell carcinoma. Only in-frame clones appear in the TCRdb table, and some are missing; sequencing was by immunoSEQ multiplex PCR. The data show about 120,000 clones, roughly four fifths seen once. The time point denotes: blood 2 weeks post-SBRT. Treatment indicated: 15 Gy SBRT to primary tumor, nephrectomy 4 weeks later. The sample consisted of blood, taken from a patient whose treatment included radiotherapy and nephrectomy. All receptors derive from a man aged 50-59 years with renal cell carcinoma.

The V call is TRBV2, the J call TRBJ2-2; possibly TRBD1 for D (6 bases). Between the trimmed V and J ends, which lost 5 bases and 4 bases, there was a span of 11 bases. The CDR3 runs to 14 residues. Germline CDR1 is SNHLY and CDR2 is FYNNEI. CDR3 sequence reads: CASSRDISTGELFF. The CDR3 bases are TGTGCCAGCAGTCGGGACATCTCCACCGGGGAGCTGTTTTTT.

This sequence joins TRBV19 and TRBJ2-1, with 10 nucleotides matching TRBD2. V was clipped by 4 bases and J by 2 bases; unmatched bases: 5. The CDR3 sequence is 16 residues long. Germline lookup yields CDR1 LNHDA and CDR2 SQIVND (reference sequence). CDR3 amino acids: CASSTLAGAPYNEQFF. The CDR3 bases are TGTGCCAGTAGTACGCTAGCGGGGGCTCCCTACAATGAGCAGTTCTTC.

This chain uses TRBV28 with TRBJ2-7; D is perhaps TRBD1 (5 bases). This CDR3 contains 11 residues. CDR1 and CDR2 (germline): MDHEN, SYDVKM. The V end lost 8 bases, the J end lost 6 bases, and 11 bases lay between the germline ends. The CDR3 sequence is CASSGSGEQYF. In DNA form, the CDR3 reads TGTGCCAGCTCAGGGTCCGGCGAGCAGTACTTC.

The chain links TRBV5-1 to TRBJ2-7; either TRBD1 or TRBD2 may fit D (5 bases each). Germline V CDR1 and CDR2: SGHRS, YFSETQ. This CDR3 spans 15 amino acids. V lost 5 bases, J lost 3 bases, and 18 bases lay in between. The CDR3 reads CASRPPGTTIYEQYF. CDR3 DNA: TGCGCCAGCAGGCCGCCCGGGACCACCATCTACGAGCAGTACTTC.

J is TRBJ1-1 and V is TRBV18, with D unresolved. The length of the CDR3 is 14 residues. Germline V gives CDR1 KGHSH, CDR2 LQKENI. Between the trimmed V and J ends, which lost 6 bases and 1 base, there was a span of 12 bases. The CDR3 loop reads CASSPGQPNTEAFF. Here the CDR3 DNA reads TGTGCCAGCTCCCCTGGGCAGCCGAACACTGAAGCTTTCTTT. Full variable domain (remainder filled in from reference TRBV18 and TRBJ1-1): NAGVMQNPRHLVRRRGQEARLRCSPMKGHSHVYWYRQLPEEGLKFMVYLQKENIIDESGMPKERFSAEFPKEGPSILRIQQVVRGDSAAYFCASSPGQPNTEAFFGQGTRLTVV.

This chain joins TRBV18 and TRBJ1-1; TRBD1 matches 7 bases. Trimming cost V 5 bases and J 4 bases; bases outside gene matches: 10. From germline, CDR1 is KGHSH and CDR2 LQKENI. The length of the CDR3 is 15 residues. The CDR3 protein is CASSSTGLGSTEAFF. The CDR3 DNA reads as TGTGCCAGCTCATCGACAGGGCTCGGGAGCACTGAAGCTTTCTTT.

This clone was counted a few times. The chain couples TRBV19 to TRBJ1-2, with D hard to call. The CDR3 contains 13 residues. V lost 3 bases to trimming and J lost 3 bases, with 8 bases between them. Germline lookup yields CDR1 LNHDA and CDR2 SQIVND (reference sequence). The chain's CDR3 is CASSIGGYYGYTF. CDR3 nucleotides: TGTGCCAGTAGTATTGGAGGGTACTATGGCTACACCTTC. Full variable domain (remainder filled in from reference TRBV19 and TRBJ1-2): DGGITQSPKYLFRKEGQNVTLSCEQNLNHDAMYWYRQDPGQGLRLIYYSQIVNDFQKGDIAEGYSVSREKKESFPLTVTSAQKNPTAFYLCASSIGGYYGYTFGSGTRLTVV.

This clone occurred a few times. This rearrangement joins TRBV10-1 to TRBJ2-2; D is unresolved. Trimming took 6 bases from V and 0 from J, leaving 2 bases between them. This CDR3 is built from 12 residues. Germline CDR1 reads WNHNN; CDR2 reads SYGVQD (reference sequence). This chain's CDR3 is CASSTNTGELFF. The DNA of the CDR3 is TGCGCCAGCAGCACGAACACCGGGGAGCTGTTTTTT.

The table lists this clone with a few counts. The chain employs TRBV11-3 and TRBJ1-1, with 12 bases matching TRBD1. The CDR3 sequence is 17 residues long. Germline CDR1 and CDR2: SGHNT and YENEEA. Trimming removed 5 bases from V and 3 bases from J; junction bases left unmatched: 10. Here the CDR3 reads CASSATWDRGLYTEAFF. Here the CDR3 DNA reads TGTGCCAGCAGCGCTACATGGGACAGGGGGCTGTACACTGAAGCTTTCTTT. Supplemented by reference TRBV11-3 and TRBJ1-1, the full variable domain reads EAGVVQSPRYKIIEKKQPVAFWCNPISGHNTLYWYLQNLGQGPELLIRYENEEAVDDSQLPKDRFSAERLKGVDSTLKIQPAELGDSAVYLCASSATWDRGLYTEAFFGQGTRLTVV.

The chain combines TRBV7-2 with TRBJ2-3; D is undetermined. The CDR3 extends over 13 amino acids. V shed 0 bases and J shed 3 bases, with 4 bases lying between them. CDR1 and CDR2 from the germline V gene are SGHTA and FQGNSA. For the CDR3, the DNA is TGTGCCAGCAGCTTAGCACCAACAGATACGCAGTATTTT. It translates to CASSLAPTDTQYF. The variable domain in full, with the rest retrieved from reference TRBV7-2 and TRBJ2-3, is GAGVSQSPSNKVTEKGKDVELRCDPISGHTALYWYRQSLGQGLEFLIYFQGNSAPDKSGLPSDRFSAERTGGSVSTLTIQRTQQEDSAVYLCASSLAPTDTQYFGPGTRLTVL.

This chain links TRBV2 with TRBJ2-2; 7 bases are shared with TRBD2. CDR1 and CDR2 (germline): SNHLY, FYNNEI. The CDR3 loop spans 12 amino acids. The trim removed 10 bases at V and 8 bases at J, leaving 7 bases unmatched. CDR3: CATEREAGELFF. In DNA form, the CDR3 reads TGTGCCACCGAACGGGAGGCAGGGGAGCTGTTTTTT.

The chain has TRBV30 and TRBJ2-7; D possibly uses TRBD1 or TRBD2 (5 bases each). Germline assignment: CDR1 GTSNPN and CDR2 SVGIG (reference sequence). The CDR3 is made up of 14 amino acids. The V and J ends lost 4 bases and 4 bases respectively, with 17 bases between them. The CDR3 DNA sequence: TGTGCCTGGATTGGGGCAGAGGGGAGATACGAGCAGTACTTC. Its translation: CAWIGAEGRYEQYF. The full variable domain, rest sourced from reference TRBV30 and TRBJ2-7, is SQTIHQWPATLVQPVGSPLSLECTVEGTSNPNLYWYRQAAGRGLQLLFYSVGIGQISSEVPQNLSASRPQDRQFILSSKKLLLSDSGFYLCAWIGAEGRYEQYFGPGTRLTVT.

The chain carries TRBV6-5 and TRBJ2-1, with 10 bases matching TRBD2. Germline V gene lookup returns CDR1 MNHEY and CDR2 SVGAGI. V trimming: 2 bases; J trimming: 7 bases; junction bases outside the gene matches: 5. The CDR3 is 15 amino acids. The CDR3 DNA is TGTGCCAGCAGTTACACTAGCGGGATTTCGAATGAGCAGTTCTTC. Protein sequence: CASSYTSGISNEQFF.

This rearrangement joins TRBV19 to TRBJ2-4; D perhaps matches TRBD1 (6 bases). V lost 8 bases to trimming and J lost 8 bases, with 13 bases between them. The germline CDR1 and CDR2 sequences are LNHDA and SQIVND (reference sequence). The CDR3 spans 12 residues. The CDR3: CASGRGLYIQYF. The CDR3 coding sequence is TGTGCCAGTGGCAGGGGCTTGTACATTCAGTACTTC. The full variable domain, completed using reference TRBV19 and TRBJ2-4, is DGGITQSPKYLFRKEGQNVTLSCEQNLNHDAMYWYRQDPGQGLRLIYYSQIVNDFQKGDIAEGYSVSREKKESFPLTVTSAQKNPTAFYLCASGRGLYIQYFGAGTRLSVL.

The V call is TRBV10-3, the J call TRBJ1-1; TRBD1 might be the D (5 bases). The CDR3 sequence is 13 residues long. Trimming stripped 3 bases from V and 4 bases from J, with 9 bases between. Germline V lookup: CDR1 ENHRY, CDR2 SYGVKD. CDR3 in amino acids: CAISDRVPTEAFF. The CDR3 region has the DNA TGTGCCATCAGTGACAGGGTGCCCACTGAAGCTTTCTTT.

CDR3 residues: CASSYLRYEQYF. The CDR3 DNA sequence: TGTGCCAGCAGTTACCTTAGGTACGAGCAGTACTTC. J is TRBJ2-5 and V is TRBV28; the D is unclear. The DNA end is a closer match to TRBJ2-7, so the J assignment may be wrong. The CDR3 loop spans 12 amino acids. In germline, CDR1 is MDHEN, CDR2 SYDVKM.

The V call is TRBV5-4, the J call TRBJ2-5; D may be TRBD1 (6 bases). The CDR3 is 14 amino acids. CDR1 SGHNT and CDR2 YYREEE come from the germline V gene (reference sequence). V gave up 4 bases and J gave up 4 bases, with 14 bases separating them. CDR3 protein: CASSATGGGETQYF. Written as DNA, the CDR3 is TGTGCCAGCAGCGCGACAGGTGGGGGAGAGACCCAGTACTTC.

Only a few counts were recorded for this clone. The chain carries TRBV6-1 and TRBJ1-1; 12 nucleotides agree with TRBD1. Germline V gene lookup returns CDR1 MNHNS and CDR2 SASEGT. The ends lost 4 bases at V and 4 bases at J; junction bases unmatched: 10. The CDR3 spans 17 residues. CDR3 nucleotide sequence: TGTGCCAGCAGTGGGCCGGGGACAGGGGGCCGAGGCACTGAAGCTTTCTTT. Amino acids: CASSGPGTGGRGTEAFF.

The CDR3 spells CASSIRASPRPNTGELFF. The CDR3 coding sequence is TGTGCCAGCAGCATACGAGCTTCACCCCGCCCGAACACCGGGGAGCTGTTTTTT. V gene TRBV21-1 combines with J gene TRBJ2-2; the table's D gene call, TRBD2, was not cross checked with the DNA. TRBV21-1 is an annotated pseudogene. The CDR3 spans 18 residues.

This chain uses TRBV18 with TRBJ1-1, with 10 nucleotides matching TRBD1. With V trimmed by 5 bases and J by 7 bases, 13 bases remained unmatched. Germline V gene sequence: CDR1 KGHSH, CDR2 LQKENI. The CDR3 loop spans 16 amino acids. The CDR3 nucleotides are TGTGCCAGCTCAGGCGCGGTGACAGGGGGCGTGGGTGAAGCTTTCTTT. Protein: CASSGAVTGGVGEAFF.

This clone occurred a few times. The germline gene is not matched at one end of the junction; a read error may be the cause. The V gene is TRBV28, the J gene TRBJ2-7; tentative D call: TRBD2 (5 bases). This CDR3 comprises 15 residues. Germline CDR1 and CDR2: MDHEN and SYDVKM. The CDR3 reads CASRFKYDGTYEQYF. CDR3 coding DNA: TGTGCCAGCCGTTTCAAGTATGACGGGACCTACGAGCAGTACTTC.

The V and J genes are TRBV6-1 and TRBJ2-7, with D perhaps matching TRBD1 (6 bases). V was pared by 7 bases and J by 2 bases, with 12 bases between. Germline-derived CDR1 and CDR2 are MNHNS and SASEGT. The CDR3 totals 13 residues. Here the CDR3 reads CASNLGQAYEQYF. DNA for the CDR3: TGTGCCAGCAACCTGGGACAAGCCTACGAGCAGTACTTC.

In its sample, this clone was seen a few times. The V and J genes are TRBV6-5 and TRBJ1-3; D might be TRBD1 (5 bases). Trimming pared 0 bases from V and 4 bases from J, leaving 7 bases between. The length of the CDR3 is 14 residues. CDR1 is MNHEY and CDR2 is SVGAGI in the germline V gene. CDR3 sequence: CASSYSGEGNTIYF. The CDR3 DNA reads TGTGCCAGCAGTTACTCAGGGGAGGGAAACACCATATATTTT.